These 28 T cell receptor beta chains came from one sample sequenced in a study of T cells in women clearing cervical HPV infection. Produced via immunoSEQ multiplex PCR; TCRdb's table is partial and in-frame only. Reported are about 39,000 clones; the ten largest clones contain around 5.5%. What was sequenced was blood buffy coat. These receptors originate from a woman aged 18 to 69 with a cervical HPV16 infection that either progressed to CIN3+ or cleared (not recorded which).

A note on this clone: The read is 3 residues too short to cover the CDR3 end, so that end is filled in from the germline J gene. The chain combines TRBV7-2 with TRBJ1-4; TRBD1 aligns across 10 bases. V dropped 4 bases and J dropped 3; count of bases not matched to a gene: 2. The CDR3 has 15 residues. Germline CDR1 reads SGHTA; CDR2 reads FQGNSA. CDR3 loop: CASSSGQGANEKLFF. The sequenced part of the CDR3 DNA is TGTGCCAGCAGCTCTGGACAGGGGGCTAATGAAAAA.

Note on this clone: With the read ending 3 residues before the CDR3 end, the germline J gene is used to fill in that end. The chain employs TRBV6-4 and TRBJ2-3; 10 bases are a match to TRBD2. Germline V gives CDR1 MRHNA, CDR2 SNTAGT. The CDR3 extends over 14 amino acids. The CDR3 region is CANFTSGVGETQYF. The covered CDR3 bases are TGTGCCAACTTCACTAGCGGGGTGGGGGAGACG.

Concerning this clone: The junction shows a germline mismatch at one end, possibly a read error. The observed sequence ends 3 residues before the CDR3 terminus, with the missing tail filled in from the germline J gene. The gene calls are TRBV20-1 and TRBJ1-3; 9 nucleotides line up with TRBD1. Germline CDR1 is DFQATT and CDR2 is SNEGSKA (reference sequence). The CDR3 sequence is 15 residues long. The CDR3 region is CSARVNRGLGNTIYF. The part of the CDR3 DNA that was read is TGCAGTGCTAGGGTAAACAGGGGGCTAGGAAACACG.

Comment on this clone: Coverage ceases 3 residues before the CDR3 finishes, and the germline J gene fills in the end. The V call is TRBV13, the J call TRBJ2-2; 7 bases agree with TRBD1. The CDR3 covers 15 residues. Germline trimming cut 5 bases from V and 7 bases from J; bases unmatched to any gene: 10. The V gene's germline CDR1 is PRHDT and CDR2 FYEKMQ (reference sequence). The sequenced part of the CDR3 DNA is TGTGCCAGCAGCCCCGGGACAGTTCGCGTCGGGGAG. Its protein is CASSPGTVRVGE. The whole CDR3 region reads CASSPGTVRVGELFF.

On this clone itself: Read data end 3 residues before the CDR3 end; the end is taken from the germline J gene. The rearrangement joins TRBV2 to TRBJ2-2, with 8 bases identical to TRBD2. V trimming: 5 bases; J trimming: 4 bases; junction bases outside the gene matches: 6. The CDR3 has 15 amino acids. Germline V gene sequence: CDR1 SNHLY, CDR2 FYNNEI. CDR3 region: CASSQRERGTGELFF. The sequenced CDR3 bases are TGTGCCAGCAGTCAGCGGGAGAGGGGCACCGGGGAG.

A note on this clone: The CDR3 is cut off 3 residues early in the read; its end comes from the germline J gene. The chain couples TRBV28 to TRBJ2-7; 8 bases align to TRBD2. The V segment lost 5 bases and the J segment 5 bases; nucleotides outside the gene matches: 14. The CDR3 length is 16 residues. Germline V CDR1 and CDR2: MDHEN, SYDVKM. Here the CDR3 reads CASSIRPDGGRNEQYF. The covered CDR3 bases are TGTGCCAGCAGTATCCGGCCGGACGGCGGGAGGAACGAG.

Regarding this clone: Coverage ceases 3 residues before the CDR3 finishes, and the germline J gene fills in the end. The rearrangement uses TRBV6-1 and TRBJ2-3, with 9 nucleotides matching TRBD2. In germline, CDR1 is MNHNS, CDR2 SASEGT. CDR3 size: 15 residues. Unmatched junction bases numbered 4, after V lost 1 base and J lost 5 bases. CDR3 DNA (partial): TGTGCCAGCAGTGAAGTTAGCGGGAGAGTAGATACG. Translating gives CASSEVSGRVDT. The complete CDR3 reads CASSEVSGRVDTQYF.

Incomplete CDR3 DNA: TGTGCCAGCAGCCCAACACAGGAAGGGTTCCATGGC. This sequence encodes CASSPTQEGFHG. The CDR3, in full, reads CASSPTQEGFHGYTF. The chain combines TRBV7-9 with TRBJ1-2, with D tentatively TRBD1 (5 bases). The CDR3 end lies 3 residues beyond the end of the read and is filled in from the germline J gene. The germline V gene encodes CDR1 SEHNR and CDR2 FQNEAQ (reference sequence). The CDR3 extends over 15 amino acids. The V end lost 5 bases, the J end lost 6 bases, and 19 bases lay between the germline ends.

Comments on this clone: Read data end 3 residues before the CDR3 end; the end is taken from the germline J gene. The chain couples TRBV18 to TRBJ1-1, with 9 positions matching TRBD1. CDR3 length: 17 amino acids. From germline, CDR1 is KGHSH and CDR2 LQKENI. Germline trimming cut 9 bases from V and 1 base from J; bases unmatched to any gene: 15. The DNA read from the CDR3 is TGTGCCAGTCTCAAAACAACAGGGGGCGTTTGGAACACTGAA. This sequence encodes CASLKTTGGVWNTE. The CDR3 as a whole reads CASLKTTGGVWNTEAFF.

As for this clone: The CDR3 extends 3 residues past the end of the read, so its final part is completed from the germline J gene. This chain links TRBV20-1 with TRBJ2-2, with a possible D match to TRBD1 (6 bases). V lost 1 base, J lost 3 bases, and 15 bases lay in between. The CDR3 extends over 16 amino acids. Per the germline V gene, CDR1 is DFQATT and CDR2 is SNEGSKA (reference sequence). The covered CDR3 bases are TGCAGTGCTAGAGGCCGAGGGGGTGTGGACACCGGGGAG. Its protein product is CSARGRGGVDTGE. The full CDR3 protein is CSARGRGGVDTGELFF.

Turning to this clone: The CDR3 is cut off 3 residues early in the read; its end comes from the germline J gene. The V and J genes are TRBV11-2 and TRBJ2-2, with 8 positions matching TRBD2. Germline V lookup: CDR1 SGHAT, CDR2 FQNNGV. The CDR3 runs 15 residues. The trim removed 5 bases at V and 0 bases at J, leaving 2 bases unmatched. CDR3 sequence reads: CASSPGLANTGELFF. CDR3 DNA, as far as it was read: TGTGCCAGCAGCCCGGGACTAGCGAACACCGGGGAG.

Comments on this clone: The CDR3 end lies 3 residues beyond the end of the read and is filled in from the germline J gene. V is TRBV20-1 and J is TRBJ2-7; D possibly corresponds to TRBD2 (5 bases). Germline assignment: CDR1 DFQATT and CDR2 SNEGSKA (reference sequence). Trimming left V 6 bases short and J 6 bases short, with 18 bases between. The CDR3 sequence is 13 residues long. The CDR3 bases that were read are TGCAGTGCCGGTTGGACTGAGCGTCTCGAG. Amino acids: CSAGWTERLE. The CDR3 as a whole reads CSAGWTERLEQYF.

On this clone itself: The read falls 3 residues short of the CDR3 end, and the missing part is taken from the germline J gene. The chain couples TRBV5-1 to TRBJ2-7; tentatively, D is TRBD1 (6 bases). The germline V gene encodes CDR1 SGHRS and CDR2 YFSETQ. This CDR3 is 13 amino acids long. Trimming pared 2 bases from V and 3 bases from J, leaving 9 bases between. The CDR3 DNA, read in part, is TGCGCCAGCAGCTTACAGGGTGGCTACGAG. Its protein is CASSLQGGYE. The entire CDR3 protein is CASSLQGGYEQYF. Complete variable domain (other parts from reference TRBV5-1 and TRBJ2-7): KAGVTQTPRYLIKTRGQQVTLSCSPISGHRSVSWYQQTPGQGLQFLFEYFSETQRNKGNFPGRFSGRQFSNSRSEMNVSTLELGDSALYLCASSLQGGYEQYFGPGTRLTVT.

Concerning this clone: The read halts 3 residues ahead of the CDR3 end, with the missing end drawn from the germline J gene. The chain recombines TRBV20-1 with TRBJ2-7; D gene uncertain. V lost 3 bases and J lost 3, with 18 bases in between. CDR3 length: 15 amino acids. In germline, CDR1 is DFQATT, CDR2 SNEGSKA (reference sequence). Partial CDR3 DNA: TGCAGTGCTAGGGTATTTACCGCGAACAGCTACGAG. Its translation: CSARVFTANSYE. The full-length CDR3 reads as CSARVFTANSYEQYF.

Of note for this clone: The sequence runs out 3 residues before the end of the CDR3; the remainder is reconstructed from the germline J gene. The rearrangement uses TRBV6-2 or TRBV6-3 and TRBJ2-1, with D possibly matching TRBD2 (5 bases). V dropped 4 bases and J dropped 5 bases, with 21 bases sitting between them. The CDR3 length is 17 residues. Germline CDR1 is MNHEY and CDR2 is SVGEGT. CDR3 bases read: TGTGCCAGCAGTTCCCCAGCGGAGCGTGTTACTGACAATGAG. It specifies CASSSPAERVTDNE. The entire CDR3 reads CASSSPAERVTDNEQFF.

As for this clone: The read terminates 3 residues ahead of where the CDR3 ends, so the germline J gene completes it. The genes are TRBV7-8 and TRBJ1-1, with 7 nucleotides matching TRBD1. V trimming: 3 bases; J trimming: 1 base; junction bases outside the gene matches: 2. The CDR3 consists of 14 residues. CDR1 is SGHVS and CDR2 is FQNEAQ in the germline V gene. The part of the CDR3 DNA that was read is TGTGCCAGCAGCTTCCGGACAGGGAACACTGAA. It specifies CASSFRTGNTE. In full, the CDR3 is CASSFRTGNTEAFF. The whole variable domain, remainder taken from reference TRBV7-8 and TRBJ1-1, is GAGVSQSPRYKVAKRGQDVALRCDPISGHVSLFWYQQALGQGPEFLTYFQNEAQLDKSGLPSDRFFAERPEGSVSTLKIQRTQQEDSAVYLCASSFRTGNTEAFFGQGTRLTVV.

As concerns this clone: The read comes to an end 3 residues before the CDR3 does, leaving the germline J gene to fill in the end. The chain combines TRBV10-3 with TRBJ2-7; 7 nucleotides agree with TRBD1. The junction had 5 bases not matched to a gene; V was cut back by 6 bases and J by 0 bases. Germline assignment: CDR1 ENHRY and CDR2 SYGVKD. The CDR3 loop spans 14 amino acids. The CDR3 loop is CAIRGAGGSYEQYF. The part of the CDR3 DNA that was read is TGTGCCATCAGGGGGGCAGGGGGCTCCTACGAG.

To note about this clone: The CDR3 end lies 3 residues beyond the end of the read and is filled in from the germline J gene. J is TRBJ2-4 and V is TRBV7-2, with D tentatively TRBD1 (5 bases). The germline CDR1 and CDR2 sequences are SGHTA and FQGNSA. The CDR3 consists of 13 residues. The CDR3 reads CASSATANYGQYF. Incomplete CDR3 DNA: TGTGCCAGCAGCGCGACAGCTAACTATGGT.

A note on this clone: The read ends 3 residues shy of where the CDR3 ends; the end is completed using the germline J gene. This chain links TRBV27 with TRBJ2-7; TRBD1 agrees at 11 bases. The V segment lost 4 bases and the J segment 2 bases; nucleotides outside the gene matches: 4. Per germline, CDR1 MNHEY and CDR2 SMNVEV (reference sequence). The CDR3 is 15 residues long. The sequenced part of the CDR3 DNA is TGTGCCAGCAGTTCCGGGACAGGGGGTACCTACGAG. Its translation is CASSSGTGGTYE. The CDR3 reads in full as CASSSGTGGTYEQYF.

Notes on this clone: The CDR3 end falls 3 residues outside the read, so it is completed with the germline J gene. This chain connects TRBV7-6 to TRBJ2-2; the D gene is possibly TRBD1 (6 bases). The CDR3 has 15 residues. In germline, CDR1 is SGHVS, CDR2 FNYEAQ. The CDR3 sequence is CASSLRTATNEKLFF. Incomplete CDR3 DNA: TGTGCCAGCAGCTTGAGGACAGCAACTAATGAAAAG. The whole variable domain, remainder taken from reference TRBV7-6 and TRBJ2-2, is GAGVSQSPRYKVTKRGQDVALRCDPISGHVSLYWYRQALGQGPEFLTYFNYEAQQDKSGLPNDRFSAERPEGSISTLTIQRTEQRDSAMYRCASSLRTATNEKLFFGEGSRLTVL.

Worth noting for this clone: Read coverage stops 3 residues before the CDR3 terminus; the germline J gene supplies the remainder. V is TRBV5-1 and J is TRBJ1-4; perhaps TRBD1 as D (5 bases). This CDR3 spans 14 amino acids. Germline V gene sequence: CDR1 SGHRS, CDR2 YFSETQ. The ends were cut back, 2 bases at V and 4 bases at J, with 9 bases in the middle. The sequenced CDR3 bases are TGCGCCAGCAGCTTTGGGAGGGGTAATGAAAAA. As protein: CASSFGRGNEK. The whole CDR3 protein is CASSFGRGNEKLFF.

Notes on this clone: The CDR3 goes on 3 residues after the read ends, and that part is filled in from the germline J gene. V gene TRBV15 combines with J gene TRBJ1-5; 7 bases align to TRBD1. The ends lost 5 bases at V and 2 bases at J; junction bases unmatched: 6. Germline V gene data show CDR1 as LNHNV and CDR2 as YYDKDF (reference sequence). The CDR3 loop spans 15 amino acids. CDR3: CATSEGAMGNQPQHF. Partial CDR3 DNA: TGTGCCACCAGCGAGGGGGCGATGGGCAATCAGCCC.

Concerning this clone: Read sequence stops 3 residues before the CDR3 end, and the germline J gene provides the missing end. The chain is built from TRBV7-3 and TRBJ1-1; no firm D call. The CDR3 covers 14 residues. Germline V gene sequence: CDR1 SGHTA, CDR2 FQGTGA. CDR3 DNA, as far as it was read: TGTGCCAGCAGCTTAACTGGGCCCCAGTCAGAA. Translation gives CASSLTGPQSE. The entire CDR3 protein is CASSLTGPQSEAFF.

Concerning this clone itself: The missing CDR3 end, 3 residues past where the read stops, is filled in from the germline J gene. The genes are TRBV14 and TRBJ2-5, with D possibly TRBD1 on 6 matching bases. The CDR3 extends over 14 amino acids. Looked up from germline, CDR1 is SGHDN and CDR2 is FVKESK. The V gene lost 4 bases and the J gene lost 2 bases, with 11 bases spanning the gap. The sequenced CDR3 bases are TGTGCCAGCAGCCGCGTAGGGGGTCAAGAGACC. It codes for CASSRVGGQET. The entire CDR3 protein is CASSRVGGQETQYF.

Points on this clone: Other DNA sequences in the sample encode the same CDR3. CDR3 sequence: CASSLYGAAGNTIYF. The sequenced CDR3 bases are TGTGCCAGCAGCTTGTATGGGGCGGCTGGAAACACC. J is TRBJ1-3 and V is TRBV5-6, with D possibly matching TRBD1 (5 bases). Read data end 3 residues before the CDR3 end; the end is taken from the germline J gene. The V end lost 1 base, the J end lost 2 bases, and 10 bases lay between the germline ends. Germline assignment: CDR1 SGHDT and CDR2 YYEEEE. CDR3 length equals 15 residues.

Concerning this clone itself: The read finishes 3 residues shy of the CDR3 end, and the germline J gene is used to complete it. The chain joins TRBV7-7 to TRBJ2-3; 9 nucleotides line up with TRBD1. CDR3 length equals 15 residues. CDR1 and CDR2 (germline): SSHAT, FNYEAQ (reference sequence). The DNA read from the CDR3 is TGTGCCAGCAGCGCGGGGACAGGGACCTTCGAGACG. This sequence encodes CASSAGTGTFET. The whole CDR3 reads CASSAGTGTFETQYF.

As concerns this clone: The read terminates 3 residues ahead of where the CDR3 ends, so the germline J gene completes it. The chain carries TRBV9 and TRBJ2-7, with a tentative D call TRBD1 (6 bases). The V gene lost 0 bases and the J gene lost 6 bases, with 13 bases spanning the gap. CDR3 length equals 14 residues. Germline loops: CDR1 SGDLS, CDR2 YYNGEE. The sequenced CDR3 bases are TGTGCCAGCAGCGTAGGGGACACCTTGGGCGAG. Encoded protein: CASSVGDTLGE. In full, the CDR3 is CASSVGDTLGEQYF.

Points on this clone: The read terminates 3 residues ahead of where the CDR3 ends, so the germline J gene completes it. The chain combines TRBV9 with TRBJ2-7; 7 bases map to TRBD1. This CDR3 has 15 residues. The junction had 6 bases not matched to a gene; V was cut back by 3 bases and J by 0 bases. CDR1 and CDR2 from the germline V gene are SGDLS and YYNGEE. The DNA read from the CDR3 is TGTGCCAGCAGCGCCTCGGGGACAGCCTCCTACGAG. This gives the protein CASSASGTASYE. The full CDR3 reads CASSASGTASYEQYF. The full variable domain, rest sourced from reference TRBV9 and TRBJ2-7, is DSGVTQTPKHLITATGQRVTLRCSPRSGDLSVYWYQQSLDQGLQFLIQYYNGEERAKGNILERFSAQQFPDLHSELNLSSLELGDSALYFCASSASGTASYEQYFGPGTRLTVT.